Shown below are 2 T cell receptor beta chains from a single sample sequenced in a study of radiotherapy plus CTLA-4 blockade in lung cancer. Only in-frame clones appear in the TCRdb table, and some are missing; sequencing was by immunoSEQ multiplex PCR. This table holds approximately 28,000 clones, roughly 71% found once. Sequences were derived from peripheral blood, sampled from a patient treated with radiotherapy plus ipilimumab. Receptors originate from a human donor with non-small cell lung cancer that progressed on radiotherapy plus ipilimumab.

The chain uses TRBV5-8 and TRBJ1-1, with TRBD1 matching over 7 bases. Germline V gives CDR1 SGHTS, CDR2 YDEGEE. V was clipped by 5 bases and J by 4 bases; unmatched bases: 14. This CDR3 comprises 16 residues. CDR3 sequence reads: CASSSVRQGGVTEAFF. In DNA form, the CDR3 reads TGTGCCAGCAGTTCCGTCCGACAGGGAGGGGTCACTGAAGCTTTCTTT.

The chain uses TRBV15 and TRBJ2-4; D is ambiguous. Germline CDR1 is LNHNV and CDR2 is YYDKDF (reference sequence). V lost 0 bases, J lost 8 bases, and 17 bases lay in between. The CDR3 is 16 residues long. CDR3 amino acids: CATSRDRASLGDIQYF. The CDR3 DNA reads as TGTGCCACCAGCAGAGATCGCGCCAGCCTAGGAGACATTCAGTACTTC.